This T cell receptor (beta chain) appears in the sequencing data of a study of blood T cell repertoires in COVID-19 (TCRdb year 2020). Concerning the study at large: Collaborator samples came from the United States, Italy and Spain and covered acute and convalescent phases of COVID-19. The prospective study material was composed of cDNA or gDNA derived from T cells, B-cell-depleted T cells, or PBMCs. Subjects who had been exposed to COVID-19, were actively infected with it, or had recovered from it provided the deeply sampled blood TCRbeta repertoires that made up the dataset. The repertoires were released in a freely available public database meant as a resource for research on the immune response to SARS-CoV-2. The samples were drawn from two sources: the first 160 participants of the ongoing ImmuneRACE study, and approximately 1,300 subjects contributed by 6 global collaborators. Nearly every sample came with metadata listing a de-identified subject ID, COVID-19 status, age in years and sex. Where available, HLA class I and class II types were taken from metadata supplied by the sample provider and were not determined by assay-based typing. Findings and caveats that apply to the study as a whole: The amount of clinical and demographic metadata varied by source and participant and was provided uncurated.

Remarks on this clone: What this receptor recognizes is not known. Qualities for individual bases were not recorded, and no much larger clone is one base off.

Per the germline V gene, SGHTA is the CDR1 and FQGNSA is the CDR2. The CDR3 runs 14 amino acids, cysteine and phenylalanine included. Only the CDR3 DNA is retained, 42 bases long and in frame from the first base. V gives up 0 bases and J gives up 3 bases, and the segment between their germline ends measures 8 bases. TCRbeta CDR3 regions were amplified from genomic DNA by means of the immunoSEQ Assay, a bias-controlled multiplex PCR. The paper's processing steps were these. Nucleated cell counts per sample were estimated from amplification of reference gene primers within the assay. To quantify the absolute abundance of each unique TCRbeta CDR3 rearrangement, sequence reads were collapsed and filtered. For each sample, productive Simpson clonality was calculated as the square root of Simpson's diversity index across productive rearrangements. Here the immuneACCESS table is served through TCRdb, limited to in-frame sequences with V and J called. Missing clones are a known gap in these copies; in checked studies unresolved V genes cover under half, and the rest lacks a known reason. V and J calls and clone size follow that table, whereas D and trimming were derived from the DNA. The table for this sample lists about 59,000 clones; around 80% of them were counted only once. In total, the top ten clones hold around 3.2% of the sample.

Collaborating institutions collected whole blood in K2EDTA tubes following their own protocols. For TCRbeta analysis, collaborator samples were shipped as frozen whole blood, as isolated PBMCs, or as DNA extracted from either sample type. The chain couples TRBV7-2 to TRBJ1-1, with an unclear D gene assignment. The sample taken for sequencing was peripheral blood. The clonotype originates from a man between 60 and 75 years old with acute or convalescent COVID-19. The CDR3 region: CASSLAGRDTEAFF. The DNA is as follows: TGTGCCAGCAGCTTAGCAGGGAGGGACACTGAAGCTTTCTTT.